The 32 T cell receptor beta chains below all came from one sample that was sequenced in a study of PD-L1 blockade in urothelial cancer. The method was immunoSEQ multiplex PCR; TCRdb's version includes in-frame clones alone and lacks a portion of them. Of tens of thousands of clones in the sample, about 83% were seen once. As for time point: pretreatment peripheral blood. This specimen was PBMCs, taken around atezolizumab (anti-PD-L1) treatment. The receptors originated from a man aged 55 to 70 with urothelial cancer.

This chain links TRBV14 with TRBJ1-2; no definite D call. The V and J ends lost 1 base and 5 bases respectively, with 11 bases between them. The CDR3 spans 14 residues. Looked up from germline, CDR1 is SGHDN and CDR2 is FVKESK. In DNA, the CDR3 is TGTGCCAGCAGCCAAGTCGTTAGCCCGTATGGCTACACCTTC. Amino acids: CASSQVVSPYGYTF.

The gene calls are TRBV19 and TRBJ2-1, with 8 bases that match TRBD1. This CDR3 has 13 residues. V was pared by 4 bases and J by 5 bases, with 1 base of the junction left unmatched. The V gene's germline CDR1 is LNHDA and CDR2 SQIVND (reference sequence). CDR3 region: CASSRQGNNEQFF. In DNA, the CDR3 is TGTGCCAGTAGTAGACAGGGGAACAATGAGCAGTTCTTC.

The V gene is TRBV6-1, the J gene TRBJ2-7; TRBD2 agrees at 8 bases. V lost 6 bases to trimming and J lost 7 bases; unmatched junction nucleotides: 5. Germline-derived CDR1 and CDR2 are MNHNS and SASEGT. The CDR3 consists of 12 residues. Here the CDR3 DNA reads TGTGCCAGCAGCCCGGGGGGGGTTGAGCAGTACTTC. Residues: CASSPGGVEQYF.

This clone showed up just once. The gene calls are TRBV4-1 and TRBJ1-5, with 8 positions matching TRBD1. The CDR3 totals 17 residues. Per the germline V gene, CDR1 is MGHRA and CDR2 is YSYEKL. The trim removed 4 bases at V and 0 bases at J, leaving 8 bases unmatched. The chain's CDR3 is CASSPRDRQNSNQPQHF. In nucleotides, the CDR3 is TGCGCCAGCAGCCCCCGGGACAGGCAAAATAGCAATCAGCCCCAGCATTTT.

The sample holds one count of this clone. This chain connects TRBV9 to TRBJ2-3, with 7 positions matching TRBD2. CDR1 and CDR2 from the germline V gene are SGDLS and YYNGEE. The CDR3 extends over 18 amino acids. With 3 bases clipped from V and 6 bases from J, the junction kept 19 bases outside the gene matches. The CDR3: CASSASTESGLSIDTQYF. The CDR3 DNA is TGTGCCAGCAGCGCCTCAACCGAGTCGGGACTATCTATCGATACGCAGTATTTT.

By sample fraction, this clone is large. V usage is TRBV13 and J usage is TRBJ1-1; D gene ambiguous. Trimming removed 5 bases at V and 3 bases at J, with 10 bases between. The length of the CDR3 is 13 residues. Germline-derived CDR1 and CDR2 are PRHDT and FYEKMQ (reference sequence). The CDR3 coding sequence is TGTGCCAGCAGCCCCGAACTGCACACTGAAGCTTTCTTT. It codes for CASSPELHTEAFF.

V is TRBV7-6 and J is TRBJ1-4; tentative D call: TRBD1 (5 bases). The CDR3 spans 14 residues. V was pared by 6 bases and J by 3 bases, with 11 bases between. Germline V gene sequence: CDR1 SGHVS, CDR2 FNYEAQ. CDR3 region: CASRERGSNEKLFF. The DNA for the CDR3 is TGTGCCAGCAGAGAACGGGGGTCTAATGAAAAACTGTTTTTT.

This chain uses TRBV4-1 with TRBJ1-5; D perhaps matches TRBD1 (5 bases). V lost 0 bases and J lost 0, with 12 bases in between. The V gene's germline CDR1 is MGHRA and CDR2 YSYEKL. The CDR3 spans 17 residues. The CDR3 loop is CASSQDGGGFSNQPQHF. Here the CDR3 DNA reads TGCGCCAGCAGCCAAGATGGGGGAGGGTTTAGCAATCAGCCCCAGCATTTT.

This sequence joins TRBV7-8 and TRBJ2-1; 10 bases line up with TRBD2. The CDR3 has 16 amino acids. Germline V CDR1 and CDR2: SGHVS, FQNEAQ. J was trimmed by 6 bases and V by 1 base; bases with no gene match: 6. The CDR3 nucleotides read TGTGCCAGCAGCTTAGGTTTGGCTAGCGGGGGCAATGAGCAGTTCTTC. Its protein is CASSLGLASGGNEQFF.

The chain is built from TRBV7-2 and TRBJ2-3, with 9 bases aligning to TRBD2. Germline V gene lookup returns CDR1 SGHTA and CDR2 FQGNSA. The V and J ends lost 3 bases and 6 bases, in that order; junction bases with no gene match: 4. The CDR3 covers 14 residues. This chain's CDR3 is CASSLLAGEDTQYF. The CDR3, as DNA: TGTGCCAGCAGCTTGTTAGCGGGAGAGGATACGCAGTATTTT.

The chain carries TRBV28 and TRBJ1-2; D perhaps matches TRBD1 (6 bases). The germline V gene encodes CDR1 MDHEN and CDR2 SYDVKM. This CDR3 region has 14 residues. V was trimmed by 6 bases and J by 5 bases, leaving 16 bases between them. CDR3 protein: CASRSTTGSYGYTF. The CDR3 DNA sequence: TGTGCCAGCAGGTCAACAACAGGGTCTTATGGCTACACCTTC.

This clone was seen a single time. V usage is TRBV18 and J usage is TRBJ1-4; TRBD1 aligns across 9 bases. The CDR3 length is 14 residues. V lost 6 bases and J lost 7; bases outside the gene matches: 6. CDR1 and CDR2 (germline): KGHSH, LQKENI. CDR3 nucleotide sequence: TGTGCCAGCTCGTCCGACAGGGGGAGTGAAAAACTGTTTTTT. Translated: CASSSDRGSEKLFF.

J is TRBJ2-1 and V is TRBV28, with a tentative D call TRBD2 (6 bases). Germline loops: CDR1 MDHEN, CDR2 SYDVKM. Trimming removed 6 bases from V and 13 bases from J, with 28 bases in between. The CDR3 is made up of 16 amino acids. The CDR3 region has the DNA TGTGCCAGCAGCGGAGTTCTCGGGAGCGTAAAGTCCCACCAGTTCTTC. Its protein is CASSGVLGSVKSHQFF.

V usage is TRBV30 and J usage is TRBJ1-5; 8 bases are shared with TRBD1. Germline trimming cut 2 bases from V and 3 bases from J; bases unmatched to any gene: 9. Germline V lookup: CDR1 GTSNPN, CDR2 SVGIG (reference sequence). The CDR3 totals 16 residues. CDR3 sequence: CAWSFSRGRLNQPQHF. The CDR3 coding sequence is TGTGCCTGGAGTTTCAGCAGGGGGCGACTCAATCAGCCCCAGCATTTT.

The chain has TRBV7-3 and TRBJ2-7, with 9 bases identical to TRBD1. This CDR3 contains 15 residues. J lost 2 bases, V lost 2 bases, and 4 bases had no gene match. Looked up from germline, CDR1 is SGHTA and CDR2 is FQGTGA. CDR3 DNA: TGTGCCAGCAGCTTATCACAGGGGGCTCCCTACGAGCAGTACTTC. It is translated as CASSLSQGAPYEQYF.

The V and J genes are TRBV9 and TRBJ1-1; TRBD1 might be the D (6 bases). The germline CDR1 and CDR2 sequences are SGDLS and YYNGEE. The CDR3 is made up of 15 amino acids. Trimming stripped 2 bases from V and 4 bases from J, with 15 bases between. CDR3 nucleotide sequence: TGTGCCAGCAGCGTTCTCCCAGACAGGTCCACTGAAGCTTTCTTT. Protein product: CASSVLPDRSTEAFF.

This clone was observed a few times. As DNA, the CDR3 is TGTGCCAGCAGCTTGGCCACCGGGACAGGGACTTCACCCCTCCACTTT. Its protein is CASSLATGTGTSPLHF. The V gene is TRBV5-6, the J gene TRBJ1-6; TRBD1 aligns across 9 bases. The CDR3 length is 16 residues. The germline CDR1 and CDR2 sequences are SGHDT and YYEEEE. The J segment lost 9 bases and the V segment lost 0 bases, leaving 7 bases of the junction unmatched.

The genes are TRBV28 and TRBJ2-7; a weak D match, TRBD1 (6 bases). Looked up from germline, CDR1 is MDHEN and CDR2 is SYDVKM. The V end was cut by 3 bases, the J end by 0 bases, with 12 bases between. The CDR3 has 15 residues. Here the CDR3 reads CASSLTGTNSYEQYF. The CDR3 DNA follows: TGTGCCAGCAGTTTGACGGGGACAAACTCCTACGAGCAGTACTTC.

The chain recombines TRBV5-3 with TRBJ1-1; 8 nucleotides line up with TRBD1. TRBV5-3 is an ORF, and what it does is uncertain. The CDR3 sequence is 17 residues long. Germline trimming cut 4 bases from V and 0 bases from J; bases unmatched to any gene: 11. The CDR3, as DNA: TGTGCCAGAAGCAACTGCACGACAGGGGCTATGAACACTGAAGCTTTCTTT. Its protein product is CARSNCTTGAMNTEAFF.

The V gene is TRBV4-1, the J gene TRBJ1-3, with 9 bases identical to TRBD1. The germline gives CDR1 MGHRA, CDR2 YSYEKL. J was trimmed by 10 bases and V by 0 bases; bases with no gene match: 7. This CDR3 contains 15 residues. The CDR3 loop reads CASSQDQTGGRTIYF. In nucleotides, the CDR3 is TGCGCCAGCAGCCAAGACCAGACAGGGGGACGGACCATATATTTT.

The DNA for the CDR3 is TGTGCCAGCAGCTCCGGACTAGCGGGAACCTACGAGCAGTACTTC. Protein sequence: CASSSGLAGTYEQYF. J is TRBJ2-7 and V is TRBV7-2; 12 bases align to TRBD2. CDR1 is SGHTA, CDR2 FQGNSA, per germline. The ends lost 4 bases at V and 2 bases at J; junction bases unmatched: 3. This CDR3 has 15 residues.

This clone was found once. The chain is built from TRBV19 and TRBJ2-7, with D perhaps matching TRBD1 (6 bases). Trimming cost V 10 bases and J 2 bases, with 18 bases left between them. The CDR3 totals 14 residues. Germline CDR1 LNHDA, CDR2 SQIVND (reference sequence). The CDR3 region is CATKSQGLTYEQYF. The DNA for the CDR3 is TGTGCCACCAAATCACAGGGTTTAACCTACGAGCAGTACTTC.

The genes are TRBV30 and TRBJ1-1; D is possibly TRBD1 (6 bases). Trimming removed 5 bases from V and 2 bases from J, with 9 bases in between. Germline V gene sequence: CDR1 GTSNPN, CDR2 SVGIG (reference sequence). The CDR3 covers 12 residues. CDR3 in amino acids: CAWRRGNTEAFF. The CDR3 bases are TGTGCCTGGCGCAGGGGAAACACTGAAGCTTTCTTT. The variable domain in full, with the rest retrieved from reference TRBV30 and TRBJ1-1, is SQTIHQWPATLVQPVGSPLSLECTVEGTSNPNLYWYRQAAGRGLQLLFYSVGIGQISSEVPQNLSASRPQDRQFILSSKKLLLSDSGFYLCAWRRGNTEAFFGQGTRLTVV.

CDR3 in amino acids: CATSREGPGTYNSPLHF. The CDR3 bases are TGTGCCACCAGCAGAGAAGGCCCAGGGACCTATAATTCACCCCTCCACTTT. The V call is TRBV15, the J call TRBJ1-6, with D maybe TRBD1 (5 bases). Per germline, CDR1 LNHNV and CDR2 YYDKDF (reference sequence). Trimming shortened V by 0 bases and J by 2 bases, and 11 bases separated the two germline ends. This CDR3 has 17 amino acids. Full variable domain (missing parts from reference TRBV15 and TRBJ1-6): DAMVIQNPRYQVTQFGKPVTLSCSQTLNHNVMYWYQQKSSQAPKLLFHYYDKDFNNEADTPDNFQSRRPNTSFCFLDIRSPGLGDTAMYLCATSREGPGTYNSPLHFGNGTRLTVT.

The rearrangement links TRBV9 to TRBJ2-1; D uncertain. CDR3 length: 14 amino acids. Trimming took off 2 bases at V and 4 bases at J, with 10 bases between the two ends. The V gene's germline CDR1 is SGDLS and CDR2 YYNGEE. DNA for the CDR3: TGTGCCAGCAGCGTGAACTATCAGTACAATGAGCAGTTCTTC. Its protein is CASSVNYQYNEQFF.

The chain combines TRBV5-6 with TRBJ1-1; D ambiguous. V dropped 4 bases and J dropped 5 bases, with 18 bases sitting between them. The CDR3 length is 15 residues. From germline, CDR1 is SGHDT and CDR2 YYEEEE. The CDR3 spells CASSDGGRRRTEAFF. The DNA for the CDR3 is TGTGCCAGCAGCGACGGCGGCAGAAGAAGGACTGAAGCTTTCTTT.

The CDR3 loop reads CATSQGAGRYGYTF. The CDR3 DNA reads as TGTGCCACCTCCCAGGGGGCAGGGCGCTATGGCTACACCTTC. The V and J genes are TRBV6-5 and TRBJ1-2, with 8 bases aligning to TRBD1. The trim removed 10 bases at V and 4 bases at J, leaving 11 bases unmatched. Germline V gene lookup returns CDR1 MNHEY and CDR2 SVGAGI. This CDR3 region has 14 residues.

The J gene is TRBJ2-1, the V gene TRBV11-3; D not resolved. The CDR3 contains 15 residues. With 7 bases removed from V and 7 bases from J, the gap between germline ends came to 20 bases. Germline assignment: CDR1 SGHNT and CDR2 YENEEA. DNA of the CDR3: TGTGCCAGCACCCCCATTAAAACATTGAAAAATGAGCAGTTCTTC. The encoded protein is CASTPIKTLKNEQFF.

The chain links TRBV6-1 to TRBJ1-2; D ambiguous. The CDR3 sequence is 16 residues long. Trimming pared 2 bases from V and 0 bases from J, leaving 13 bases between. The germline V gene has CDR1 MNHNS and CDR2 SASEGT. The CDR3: CASSEFGGATNYGYTF. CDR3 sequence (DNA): TGTGCCAGCAGTGAATTTGGCGGAGCAACTAACTATGGCTACACCTTC.

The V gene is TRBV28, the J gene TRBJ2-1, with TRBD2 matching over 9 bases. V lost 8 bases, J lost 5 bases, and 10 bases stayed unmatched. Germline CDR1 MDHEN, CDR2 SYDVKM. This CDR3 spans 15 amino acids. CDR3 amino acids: CASDEAGGSDNEQFF. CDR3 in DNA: TGTGCCAGCGATGAAGCGGGAGGATCCGACAATGAGCAGTTCTTC.

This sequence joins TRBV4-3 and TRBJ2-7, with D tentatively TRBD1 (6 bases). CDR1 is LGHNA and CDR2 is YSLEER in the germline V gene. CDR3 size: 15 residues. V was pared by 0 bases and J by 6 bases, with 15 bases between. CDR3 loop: CASSQDQGLGTEQYF. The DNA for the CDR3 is TGCGCCAGCAGCCAAGATCAGGGGCTAGGAACCGAGCAGTACTTC.

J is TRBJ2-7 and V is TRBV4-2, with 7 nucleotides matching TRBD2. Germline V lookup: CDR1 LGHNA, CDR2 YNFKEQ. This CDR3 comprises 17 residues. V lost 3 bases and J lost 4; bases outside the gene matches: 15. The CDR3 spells CASSHGGWGGGGYEQYF. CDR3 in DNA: TGTGCCAGCAGCCACGGTGGGTGGGGAGGCGGGGGATACGAGCAGTACTTC.